One T cell receptor beta chain is described in this entry. The same CDR3 is also encoded by other DNA sequences in this sample. Germline CDR1 SGHTA, CDR2 FQGTGA. With 2 bases clipped from V and 4 bases from J, the junction kept 8 bases outside the gene matches. CDR3 length equals 15 residues. This sample is part of a study of blood T cell repertoires in COVID-19. About the study: Samples representing acute and convalescent COVID-19 were sourced from the United States, Italy and Spain. Sources were T cells, B-cell-depleted T cells, or PBMCs; the material itself was cDNA or gDNA.

In the original workflow: How many nucleated cells were present was estimated from reference gene primer amplification. Clones were read by immunoSEQ multiplex PCR, and TCRdb kept only the in-frame ones, dropping some. The V and J calls and clone size were taken over from that table, and D and trimming were inferred from the DNA. The table lists 150,000 to 200,000 clones, around 81% of them singletons. The V and J genes are TRBV7-3 and TRBJ2-7; 7 bases map to TRBD2. Sequencing was performed on peripheral blood. This sequence was found in a human donor with acute or convalescent COVID-19. The donor label of this sample is uncertain. In nucleotides, the CDR3 is TGTGCCAGCAGCTTAGGGGCGGGGGACCCGTACGAGCAGTACTTC. Protein sequence: CASSLGAGDPYEQYF.